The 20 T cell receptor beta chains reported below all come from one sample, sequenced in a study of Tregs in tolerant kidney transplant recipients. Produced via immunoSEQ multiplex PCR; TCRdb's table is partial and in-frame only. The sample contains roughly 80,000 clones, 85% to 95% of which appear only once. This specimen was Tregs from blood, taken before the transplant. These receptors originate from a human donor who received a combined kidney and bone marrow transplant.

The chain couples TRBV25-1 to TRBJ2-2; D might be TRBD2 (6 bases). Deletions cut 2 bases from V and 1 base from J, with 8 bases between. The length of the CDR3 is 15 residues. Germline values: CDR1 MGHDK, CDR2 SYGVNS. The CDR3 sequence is CASSELGGNTGELFF. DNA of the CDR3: TGTGCCAGCAGTGAACTGGGGGGGAACACCGGGGAGCTGTTTTTT.

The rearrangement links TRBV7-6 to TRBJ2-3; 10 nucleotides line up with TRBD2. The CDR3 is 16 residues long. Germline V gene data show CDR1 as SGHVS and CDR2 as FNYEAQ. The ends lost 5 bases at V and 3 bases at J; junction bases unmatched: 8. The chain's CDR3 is CASSPQSGRGTDTQYF. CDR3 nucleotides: TGTGCCAGCAGCCCTCAAAGCGGGAGGGGAACAGATACGCAGTATTTT.

The CDR3 DNA reads TGTGCCAGCAGCCAAGACAGGTTTTTAGCTTTCTTT. Its protein is CASSQDRFLAFF. The chain joins TRBV7-9 to TRBJ1-1, with D possibly TRBD1 on 6 matching bases. The germline V and J ends were trimmed by 5 bases and 10 bases, with 14 bases remaining between them. Germline V CDR1 and CDR2: SEHNR, FQNEAQ (reference sequence). The CDR3 loop spans 12 amino acids.

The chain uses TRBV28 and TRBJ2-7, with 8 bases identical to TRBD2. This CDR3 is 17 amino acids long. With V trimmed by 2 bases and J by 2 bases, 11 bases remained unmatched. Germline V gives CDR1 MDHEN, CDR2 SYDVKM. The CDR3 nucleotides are TGTGCCAGCAGTTTAGCCGGGAGGGCCCTACGAGCCTACGAGCAGTACTTC. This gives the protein CASSLAGRALRAYEQYF.

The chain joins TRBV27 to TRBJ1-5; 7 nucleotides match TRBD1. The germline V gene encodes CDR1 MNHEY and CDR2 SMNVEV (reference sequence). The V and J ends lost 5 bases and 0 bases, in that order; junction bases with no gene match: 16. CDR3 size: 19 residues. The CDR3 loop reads CASSPLQATGKYSNQPQHF. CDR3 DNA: TGTGCCAGCAGTCCACTTCAGGCGACAGGGAAATATAGCAATCAGCCCCAGCATTTT.

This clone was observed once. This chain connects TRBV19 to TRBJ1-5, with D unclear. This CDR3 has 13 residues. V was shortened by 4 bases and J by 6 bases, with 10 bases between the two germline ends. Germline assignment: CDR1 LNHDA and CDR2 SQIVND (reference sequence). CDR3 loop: CASSRRDSQPQHF. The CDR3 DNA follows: TGTGCCAGTAGTAGGCGGGATAGTCAGCCCCAGCATTTT.

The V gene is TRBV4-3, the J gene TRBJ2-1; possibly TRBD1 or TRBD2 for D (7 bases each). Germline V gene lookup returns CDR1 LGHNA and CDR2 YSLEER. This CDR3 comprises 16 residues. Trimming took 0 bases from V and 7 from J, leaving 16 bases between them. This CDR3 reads CASSQDMRQGGNEQFF. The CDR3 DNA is TGCGCCAGCAGCCAAGATATGAGACAGGGAGGGAATGAGCAGTTCTTC.

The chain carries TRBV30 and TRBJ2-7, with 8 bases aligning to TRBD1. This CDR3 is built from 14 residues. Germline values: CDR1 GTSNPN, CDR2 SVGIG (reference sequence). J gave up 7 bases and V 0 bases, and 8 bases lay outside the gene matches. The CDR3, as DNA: TGTGCCTGGAGTGTTATACCAGGGGGCTTTGAGCAGTACTTC. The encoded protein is CAWSVIPGGFEQYF. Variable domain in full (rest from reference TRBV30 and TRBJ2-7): SQTIHQWPATLVQPVGSPLSLECTVEGTSNPNLYWYRQAAGRGLQLLFYSVGIGQISSEVPQNLSASRPQDRQFILSSKKLLLSDSGFYLCAWSVIPGGFEQYFGPGTRLTVT.

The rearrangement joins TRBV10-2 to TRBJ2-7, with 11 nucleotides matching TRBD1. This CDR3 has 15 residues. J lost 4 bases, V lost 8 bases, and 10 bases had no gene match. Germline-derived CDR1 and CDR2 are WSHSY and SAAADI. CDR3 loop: CASRSGQGALYEQYF. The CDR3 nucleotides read TGCGCCAGCCGCTCCGGACAGGGGGCTCTTTACGAGCAGTACTTC.

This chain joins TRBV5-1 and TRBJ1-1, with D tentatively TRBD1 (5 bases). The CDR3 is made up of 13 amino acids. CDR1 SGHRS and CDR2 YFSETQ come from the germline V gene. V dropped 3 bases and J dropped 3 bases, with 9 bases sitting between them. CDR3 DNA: TGCGCCAGCAGCTGGGGGAAGGACACTGAAGCTTTCTTT. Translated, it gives CASSWGKDTEAFF.

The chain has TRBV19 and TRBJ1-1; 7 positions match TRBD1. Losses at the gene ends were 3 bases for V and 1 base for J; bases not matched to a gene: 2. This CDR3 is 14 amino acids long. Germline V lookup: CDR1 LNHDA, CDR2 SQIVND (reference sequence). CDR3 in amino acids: CASSMGQQNTEAFF. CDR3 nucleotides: TGTGCCAGTAGTATGGGACAGCAGAACACTGAAGCTTTCTTT.

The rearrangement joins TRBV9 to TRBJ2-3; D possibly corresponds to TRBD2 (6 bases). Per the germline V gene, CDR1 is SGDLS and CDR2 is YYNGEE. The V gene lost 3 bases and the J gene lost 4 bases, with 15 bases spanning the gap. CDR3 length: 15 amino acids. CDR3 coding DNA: TGTGCCAGCAGCGAAAGCGGGTTCATAGCAGATACGCAGTATTTT. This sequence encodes CASSESGFIADTQYF. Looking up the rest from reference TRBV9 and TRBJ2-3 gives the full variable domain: DSGVTQTPKHLITATGQRVTLRCSPRSGDLSVYWYQQSLDQGLQFLIQYYNGEERAKGNILERFSAQQFPDLHSELNLSSLELGDSALYFCASSESGFIADTQYFGPGTRLTVL.

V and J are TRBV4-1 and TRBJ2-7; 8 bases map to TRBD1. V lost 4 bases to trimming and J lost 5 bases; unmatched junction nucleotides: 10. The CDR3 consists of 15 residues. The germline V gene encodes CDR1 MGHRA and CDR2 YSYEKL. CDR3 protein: CASSRGQGPLNEQYF. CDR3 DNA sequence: TGCGCCAGCAGCCGAGGACAGGGCCCCCTGAACGAGCAGTACTTC.

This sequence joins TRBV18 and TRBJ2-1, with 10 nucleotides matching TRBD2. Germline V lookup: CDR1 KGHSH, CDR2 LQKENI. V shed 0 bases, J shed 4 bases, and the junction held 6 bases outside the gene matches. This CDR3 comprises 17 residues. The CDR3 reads CASSPPATGLAYNEQFF. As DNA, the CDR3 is TGTGCCAGCTCACCACCTGCAACGGGACTAGCGTACAATGAGCAGTTCTTC.

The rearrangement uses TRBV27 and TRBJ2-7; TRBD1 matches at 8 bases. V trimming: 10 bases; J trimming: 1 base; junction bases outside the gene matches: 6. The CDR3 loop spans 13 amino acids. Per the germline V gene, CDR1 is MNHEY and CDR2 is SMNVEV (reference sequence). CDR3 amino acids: CATAGDRSYEQYF. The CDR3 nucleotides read TGTGCCACGGCTGGGGACAGGTCCTACGAGCAGTACTTC.

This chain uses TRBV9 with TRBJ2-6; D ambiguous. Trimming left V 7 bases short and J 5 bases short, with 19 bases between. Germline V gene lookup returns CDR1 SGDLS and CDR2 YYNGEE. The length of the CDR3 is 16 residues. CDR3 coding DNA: TGTGCCAGCTATTTTAGGTACCAAAGTCGGGCCAACGTCCTGACTTTC. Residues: CASYFRYQSRANVLTF.

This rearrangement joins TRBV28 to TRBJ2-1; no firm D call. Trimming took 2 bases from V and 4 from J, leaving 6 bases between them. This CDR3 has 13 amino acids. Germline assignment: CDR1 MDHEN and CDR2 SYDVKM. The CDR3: CASSLRVYNEQFF. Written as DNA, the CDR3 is TGTGCCAGCAGTTTAAGGGTATACAATGAGCAGTTCTTC.

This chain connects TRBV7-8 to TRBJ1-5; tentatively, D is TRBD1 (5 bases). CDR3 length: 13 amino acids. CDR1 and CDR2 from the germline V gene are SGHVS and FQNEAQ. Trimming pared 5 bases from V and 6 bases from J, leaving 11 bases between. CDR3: CASSRRGGQPQHF. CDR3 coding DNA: TGTGCCAGCAGCCGACGGGGGGGTCAGCCCCAGCATTTT.

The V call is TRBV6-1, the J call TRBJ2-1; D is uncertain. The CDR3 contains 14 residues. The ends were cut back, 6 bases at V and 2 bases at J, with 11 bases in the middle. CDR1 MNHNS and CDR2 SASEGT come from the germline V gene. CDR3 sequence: CASSLSWTYNEQFF. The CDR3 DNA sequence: TGTGCCAGCAGCCTCAGTTGGACCTACAATGAGCAGTTCTTC.

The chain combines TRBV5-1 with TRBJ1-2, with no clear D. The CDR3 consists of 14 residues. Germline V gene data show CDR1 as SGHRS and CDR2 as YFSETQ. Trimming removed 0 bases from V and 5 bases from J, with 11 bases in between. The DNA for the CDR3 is TGCGCCAGCAGCTTGGTGCCTGAAATTTATGGCTACACCTTC. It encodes CASSLVPEIYGYTF.